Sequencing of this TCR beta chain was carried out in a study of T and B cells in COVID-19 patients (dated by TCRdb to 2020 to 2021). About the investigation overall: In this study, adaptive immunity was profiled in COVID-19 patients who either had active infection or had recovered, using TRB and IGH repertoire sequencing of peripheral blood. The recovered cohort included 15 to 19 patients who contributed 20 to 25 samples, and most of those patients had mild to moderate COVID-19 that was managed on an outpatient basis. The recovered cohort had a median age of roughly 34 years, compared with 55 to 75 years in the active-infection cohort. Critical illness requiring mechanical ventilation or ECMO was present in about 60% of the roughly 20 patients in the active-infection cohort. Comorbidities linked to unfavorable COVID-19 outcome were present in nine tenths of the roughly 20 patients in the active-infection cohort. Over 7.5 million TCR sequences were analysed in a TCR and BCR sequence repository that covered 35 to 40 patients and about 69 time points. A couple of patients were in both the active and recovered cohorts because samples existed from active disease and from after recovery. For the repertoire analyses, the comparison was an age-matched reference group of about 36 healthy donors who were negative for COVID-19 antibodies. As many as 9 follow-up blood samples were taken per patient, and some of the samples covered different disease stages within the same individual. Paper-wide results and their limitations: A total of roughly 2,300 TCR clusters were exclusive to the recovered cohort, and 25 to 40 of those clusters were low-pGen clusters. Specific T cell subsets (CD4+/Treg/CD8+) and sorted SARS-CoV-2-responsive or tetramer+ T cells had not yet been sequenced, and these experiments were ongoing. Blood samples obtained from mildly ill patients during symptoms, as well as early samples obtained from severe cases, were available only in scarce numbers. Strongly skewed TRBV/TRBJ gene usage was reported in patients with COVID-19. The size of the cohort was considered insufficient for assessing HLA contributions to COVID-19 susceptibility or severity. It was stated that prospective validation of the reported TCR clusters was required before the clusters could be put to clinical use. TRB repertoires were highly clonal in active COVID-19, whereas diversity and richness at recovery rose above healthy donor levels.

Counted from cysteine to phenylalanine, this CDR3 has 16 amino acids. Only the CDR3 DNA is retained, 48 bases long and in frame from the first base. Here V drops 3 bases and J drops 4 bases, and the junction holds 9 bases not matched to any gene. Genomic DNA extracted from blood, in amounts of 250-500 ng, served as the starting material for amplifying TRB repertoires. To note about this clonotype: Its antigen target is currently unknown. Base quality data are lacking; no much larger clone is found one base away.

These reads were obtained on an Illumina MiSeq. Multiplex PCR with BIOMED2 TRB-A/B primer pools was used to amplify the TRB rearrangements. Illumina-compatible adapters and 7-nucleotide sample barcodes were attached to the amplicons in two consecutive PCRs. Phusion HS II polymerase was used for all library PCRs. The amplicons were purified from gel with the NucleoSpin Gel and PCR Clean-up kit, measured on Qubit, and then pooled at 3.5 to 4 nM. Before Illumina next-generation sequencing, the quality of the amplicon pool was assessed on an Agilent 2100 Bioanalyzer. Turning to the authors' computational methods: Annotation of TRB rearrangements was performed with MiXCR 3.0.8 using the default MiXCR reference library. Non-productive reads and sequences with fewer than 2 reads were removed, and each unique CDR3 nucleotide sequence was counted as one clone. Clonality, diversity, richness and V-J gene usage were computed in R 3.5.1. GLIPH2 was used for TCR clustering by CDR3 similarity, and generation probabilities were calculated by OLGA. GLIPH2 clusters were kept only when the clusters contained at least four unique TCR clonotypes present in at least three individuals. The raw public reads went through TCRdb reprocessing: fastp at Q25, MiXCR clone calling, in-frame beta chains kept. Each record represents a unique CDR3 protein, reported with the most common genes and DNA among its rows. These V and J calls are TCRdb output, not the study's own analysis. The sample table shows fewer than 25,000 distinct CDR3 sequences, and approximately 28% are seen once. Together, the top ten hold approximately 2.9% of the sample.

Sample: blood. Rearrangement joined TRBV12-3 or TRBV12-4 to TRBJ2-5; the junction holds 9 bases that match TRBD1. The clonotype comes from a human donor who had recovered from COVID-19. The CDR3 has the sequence CASSFWTGAVAETQYF. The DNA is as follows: TGTGCCAGCAGTTTCTGGACAGGGGCCGTCGCAGAGACCCAGTACTTC.